A selection of T cell receptor beta chains follows, all from one sample in a study of blood T cell repertoires in COVID-19. Profiling relied on immunoSEQ multiplex PCR, and the TCRdb table lists in-frame clones only, not all of them. The sample lists around 180,000 clones, roughly 70% occurring once. The sample was peripheral blood. The receptors originated from a woman over 75 with acute or convalescent COVID-19. The CDR3 runs from the conserved cysteine through the conserved F or W. The D gene is left open where the match is weak. For some rows the clone size is stated as once, few or many, or as a class when expanded; others skip it.

TRBV28	-	-	TRBJ1-6	TGTGTCAGCAGCATAACCCCGATGGACAGCAAGAATTCACCCCTCCACTTT	CVSSITPMDSKNSPLHF
TRBV4-2	-	-	TRBJ2-3	TGTGCCAGCAGCCCCCCCGGCACAGATACGCAGTATTTT	CASSPPGTDTQYF
TRBV18	-	TRBD2	TRBJ2-1	TGTGCCAGCTCACCACGCGGACTAGCGGGAGGCTCCTACAATGAGCAGTTCTTC	CASSPRGLAGGSYNEQFF
TRBV28	-	-	TRBJ2-5	TGTGCCAGCAGCTTAGACAGTCCCCAAGAGACCCAGTACTTC	CASSLDSPQETQYF
TRBV6-6	-	TRBD2	TRBJ2-7	TGTGCCAGCAGTCCACTCCTAGGGGAGGGCTCCTACGAGCAGTACTTC	CASSPLLGEGSYEQYF
TRBV10-3	-	-	TRBJ2-5	TGTGCCACGAGAGGGGGGGCCCAAGAGACCCAGTACTTC	CATRGGAQETQYF
TRBV7-6	-	TRBD2	TRBJ2-7	TGTGCCAGCAGACAAGGAGGGGCTAGCGGGAGCTACGAGCAGTACTTC	CASRQGGASGSYEQYF
TRBV4-2	-	TRBD2	TRBJ2-7	TGTGCCAGCAGCCAAGTGGGGGCGGGTAGCGGGAGGGAAACTTACGAGCAGTACTTC	CASSQVGAGSGRETYEQYF
TRBV7-6	-	TRBD2	TRBJ2-1	TGTGCCAGCAGCTTTGTAGCGGGAGGGGAGAACAATGAGCAGTTCTTC	CASSFVAGGENNEQFF
TRBV2	-	-	TRBJ2-5	TGTGCCAGCACCGAGACTGCCCACCAAGAGACCCAGTACTTC	CASTETAHQETQYF
TRBV28	-	TRBD2	TRBJ2-3	TGTGCCAGCAGTTTACGCCCTAGCGGGATGTGGGGCACAGATACGCAGTATTTT	CASSLRPSGMWGTDTQYF
TRBV2	few	-	TRBJ1-1	TGTGCCAGCAGTGAAGCGACCGGGACTGAAGCTTTCTTT	CASSEATGTEAFF
TRBV7-8	-	-	TRBJ1-1	TGTGCCAGCAGCTCTGAGGCCCCTCAAGCTTTCTTT	CASSSEAPQAFF
TRBV7-9	-	TRBD2	TRBJ2-1	TGTGCCAGCAGCTACATAGCGGGAGGTGGGAATGAGCAGTTCTTC	CASSYIAGGGNEQFF
TRBV7-9	-	TRBD2	TRBJ2-2	TGTGCCAGCAGCTTACTAGCGGGAGGGCCATGGGAGCTGTTTTTT	CASSLLAGGPWELFF
TRBV2	-	-	TRBJ2-1	TGTGCCAGCAGCTCATTGGGACATCTAAATGAGCAGTTCTTC	CASSSLGHLNEQFF
TRBV11-3	-	TRBD2	TRBJ2-7	TGTGCCAGCAGCTTATCTAGCGGGGGCTCCTACGAGCAGTACTTC	CASSLSSGGSYEQYF
TRBV18	-	-	TRBJ2-7	TGTGCCAGCGCTTGGACAGAGAGCTCCTACGAGCAGTACTTC	CASAWTESSYEQYF
TRBV7-9	-	-	TRBJ1-2	TGTGCCAGCAGCGTACAAACAGGAGGCTACACCTTC	CASSVQTGGYTF
TRBV28	-	-	TRBJ2-1	TGTGCCAGCAGTCAAGTGGGGGGTGAGCAGTTCTTC	CASSQVGGEQFF
TRBV30	-	-	TRBJ2-7	TGTGCCTGGAGTGTCGGGTACGTCCCCTACGAGCAGTACTTC	CAWSVGYVPYEQYF
TRBV7-3	few	TRBD1	TRBJ2-2	TGTGCCAGCACCCAGTTTCTACCGCAGGGGGCGCCCGGGGAGCTGTTTTTT	CASTQFLPQGAPGELFF
TRBV9	-	-	TRBJ1-6	TGTGCCAGCAGCGTAGAAGACAGCTCTTCACCCCTCCACTTT	CASSVEDSSSPLHF